One and the same sample provided the 24 T cell receptor beta chains below, sequenced in a study of graft-versus-host responses after intestinal transplantation. Method: immunoSEQ multiplex PCR; TCRdb's copy keeps in-frame clones and lacks some. Of roughly 46,000 clones in the sample, just under 95% are singletons; the top ten hold 5% to 7%. The source material was PBMCs, sampled 750 to 850 days after a first intestinal transplant, on the day of a second. These receptors all come from a human patient who received an intestinal transplant, so some T cells may come from the graft donor.

The chain carries TRBV20-1 and TRBJ2-5; D is undetermined. The CDR3 length is 11 residues. Germline lookup yields CDR1 DFQATT and CDR2 SNEGSKA (reference sequence). The germline V and J ends were trimmed by 5 bases and 7 bases, with 11 bases remaining between them. The CDR3 is CSALGLGTQYF. DNA of the CDR3: TGCAGTGCTCTAGGGCTAGGGACCCAGTACTTC.

The genes are TRBV21-1 and TRBJ1-5; TRBD1, the D gene given by the table, was not confirmed from the DNA. TRBV21-1 is classified as a pseudogene. The length of the CDR3 is 14 residues. In DNA form, the CDR3 reads TGTGCCAGCACCCTGGGGCGAATCAATCAGCCCCAGCATTTT. It specifies CASTLGRINQPQHF.

This chain links TRBV18 with TRBJ2-4; 12 bases are a match to TRBD2. CDR3 size: 17 residues. The V gene's germline CDR1 is KGHSH and CDR2 LQKENI. V lost 3 bases to trimming and J lost 4 bases; unmatched junction nucleotides: 7. The CDR3 region is CASSPTSGRSGKNIQYF. Here the CDR3 DNA reads TGTGCCAGCTCACCGACTAGCGGGAGATCGGGGAAAAACATTCAGTACTTC.

The chain combines TRBV21-1 with TRBJ1-3; the tabulated D call, TRBD1, remains unverified against the DNA. TRBV21-1 is shown as a pseudogene. The CDR3 consists of 15 residues. The CDR3 region is CASRDRLLLRNTIYF. CDR3 DNA sequence: TGTGCCAGCAGGGACAGGCTACTTCTGAGAAACACCATATATTTT.

This clone was picked up one time. V gene TRBV6-4 combines with J gene TRBJ2-3; tentative D call: TRBD1 (6 bases). Trimming took 2 bases from V and 0 from J, leaving 6 bases between them. The CDR3 extends over 14 amino acids. Germline loops: CDR1 MRHNA, CDR2 SNTAGT. CDR3 DNA sequence: TGTGCCAGCAGTGACCAGGGGAGCACAGATACGCAGTATTTT. This translates into CASSDQGSTDTQYF.

V and J are TRBV2 and TRBJ2-7; no definite D call. The germline V and J ends were trimmed by 6 bases and 3 bases, with 6 bases remaining between them. Germline V gene sequence: CDR1 SNHLY, CDR2 FYNNEI. The CDR3 spans 11 residues. CDR3 residues: CASRVSYEQYF. The CDR3 bases are TGTGCCAGCAGGGTCAGCTACGAGCAGTACTTC.

In regard to this clone: An end of the junction differs from the germline gene, which may be a read error. V usage is TRBV11-2 and J usage is TRBJ1-1; TRBD1 is a possible D gene (5 bases). Germline V CDR1 and CDR2: SGHAT, FQNNGV. The CDR3 runs 17 residues. In nucleotides, the CDR3 is TGTGCCAGCAGCTCCCAGGGCAGCCTCGGGATGAAGACTGAAGCTTTCTTT. It specifies CASSSQGSLGMKTEAFF.

J is TRBJ2-2 and V is TRBV28, with no clear D. The CDR3 runs to 12 residues. Germline V gene sequence: CDR1 MDHEN, CDR2 SYDVKM. V was pared by 0 bases and J by 6 bases, with 2 bases between. The CDR3 loop is CASSLWSGELFF. The DNA for the CDR3 is TGTGCCAGCAGTTTATGGTCCGGGGAGCTGTTTTTT.

This clone was seen just once. J is TRBJ1-2 and V is TRBV7-6; 8 nucleotides align to TRBD1. This CDR3 spans 15 amino acids. J gave up 0 bases and V 3 bases, and 3 bases lay outside the gene matches. Germline loops: CDR1 SGHVS, CDR2 FNYEAQ. CDR3 DNA sequence: TGTGCCAGCAGCTTGCTGACAGGGGCTAACTATGGCTACACCTTC. Translating gives CASSLLTGANYGYTF.

V usage is TRBV5-4 and J usage is TRBJ1-2; 7 bases map to TRBD1. CDR1 and CDR2 from the germline V gene are SGHNT and YYREEE (reference sequence). The V gene end was trimmed by 4 bases and the J gene end by 6 bases; junction bases not matched to a gene: 9. The length of the CDR3 is 14 residues. CDR3 sequence reads: CASSLGTEGHGYTF. The DNA for the CDR3 is TGTGCCAGCAGCCTAGGGACAGAGGGTCATGGCTACACCTTC.

The chain has TRBV25-1 and TRBJ2-1; D possibly corresponds to TRBD2 (6 bases). V lost 7 bases and J 9 bases, leaving 16 bases between the germline ends. Germline CDR1 and CDR2: MGHDK and SYGVNS. This CDR3 spans 13 amino acids. Here the CDR3 DNA reads TGTGCCAGCACTCTGACTAGTAGTCTTGAGCAGTTCTTC. It translates to CASTLTSSLEQFF.

The chain carries TRBV30 and TRBJ2-7, with 13 bases that match TRBD2. Germline V gene lookup returns CDR1 GTSNPN and CDR2 SVGIG (reference sequence). The CDR3 sequence is 15 residues long. Germline trimming cut 3 bases from V and 1 base from J; bases unmatched to any gene: 3. The CDR3 DNA is TGTGCCTGGAGAGGGACTAGCGGGATATCCTACGAGCAGTACTTC. This codes for CAWRGTSGISYEQYF.

V usage is TRBV6-5 and J usage is TRBJ2-7, with D perhaps matching TRBD2 (5 bases). The CDR3 is 13 amino acids. V was trimmed by 6 bases and J by 8 bases, leaving 17 bases between them. Germline values: CDR1 MNHEY, CDR2 SVGAGI. CDR3 amino acids: CASRRRMAGKQYF. In DNA form, the CDR3 reads TGTGCCAGCAGAAGGCGGATGGCCGGGAAGCAGTACTTC.

The rearrangement uses TRBV15 and TRBJ2-4; a weak D match, TRBD1 (5 bases). V gave up 2 bases and J gave up 7 bases, with 6 bases separating them. Germline V gene sequence: CDR1 LNHNV, CDR2 YYDKDF (reference sequence). The CDR3 extends over 12 amino acids. As DNA, the CDR3 is TGTGCCACCAGCAGACAGGGTAACATTCAGTACTTC. Translated: CATSRQGNIQYF.

The V call is TRBV7-6, the J call TRBJ2-7; D is possibly TRBD1 or TRBD2 (5 bases each). Trimming took off 0 bases at V and 7 bases at J, with 10 bases between the two ends. Germline-derived CDR1 and CDR2 are SGHVS and FNYEAQ. The CDR3 sequence is 13 residues long. The CDR3 coding sequence is TGTGCCAGCAGCTTAGCGGGGGTGGGGGAGCAGTACTTC. This gives the protein CASSLAGVGEQYF.

This clone was detected once. The chain recombines TRBV18 with TRBJ2-1; D ambiguous. V lost 3 bases, J lost 5 bases, and 17 bases lay in between. This CDR3 region has 16 residues. Per germline, CDR1 KGHSH and CDR2 LQKENI. The CDR3 loop is CASSPPEPGDHNEQFF. The CDR3 DNA reads as TGTGCCAGCTCACCCCCAGAGCCCGGAGATCACAATGAGCAGTTCTTC.

This clone was counted once. This chain links TRBV6-6 with TRBJ1-2; a possible D gene is TRBD1 (5 bases). Germline V gives CDR1 MNHNY, CDR2 SVGAGI (reference sequence). Trimming removed 1 base at V and 8 bases at J, with 11 bases between. This CDR3 is 13 amino acids long. DNA of the CDR3: TGTGCCAGCAGTTACTTGCAGGGTGGAGGCTACACCTTC. Translation gives CASSYLQGGGYTF.

CDR3 in amino acids: CASSLGSITDTQYF. The CDR3 DNA follows: TGTGCCAGCAGCTTGGGGTCTATCACAGATACGCAGTATTTT. The chain combines TRBV5-4 with TRBJ2-3; D gene uncertain. The CDR3 totals 14 residues. The V end was cut by 0 bases, the J end by 2 bases, with 7 bases between. Germline-derived CDR1 and CDR2 are SGHNT and YYREEE (reference sequence). The variable domain in full, completed from reference TRBV5-4 and TRBJ2-3, reads ETGVTQSPTHLIKTRGQQVTLRCSSQSGHNTVSWYQQALGQGPQFIFQYYREEENGRGNFPPRFSGLQFPNYSSELNVNALELDDSALYLCASSLGSITDTQYFGPGTRLTVL.

The V call is TRBV6-5, the J call TRBJ2-7, with 8 positions matching TRBD1. V dropped 5 bases and J dropped 2; count of bases not matched to a gene: 5. Germline CDR1 is MNHEY and CDR2 is SVGAGI. There are 14 residues in the CDR3. In DNA, the CDR3 is TGTGCCAGCAGTAAGACAGGGGCCCCCTACGAGCAGTACTTC. Translating it yields CASSKTGAPYEQYF.

This clone was counted between two and nine times. CDR3 loop: CASSEGQNYEQYF. The CDR3 DNA sequence: TGTGCCAGCAGCGAAGGACAGAACTACGAGCAGTACTTC. The chain joins TRBV12-1 to TRBJ2-7; the table gives TRBD1 as D, unverified against the DNA. TRBV12-1 is reported as a pseudogene. The CDR3 extends over 13 amino acids.

The chain joins TRBV6-1 to TRBJ1-1, with D uncertain. Germline CDR1 MNHNS, CDR2 SASEGT. This CDR3 spans 13 amino acids. V was pared by 0 bases and J by 0 bases, with 2 bases between. The CDR3 DNA follows: TGTGCCAGCAGTGAAGCCATGAACACTGAAGCTTTCTTT. Translated, it gives CASSEAMNTEAFF.

The chain links TRBV7-8 to TRBJ1-1, with D maybe TRBD1 (5 bases). This CDR3 has 16 amino acids. Trimming stripped 7 bases from V and 1 base from J, with 19 bases between. Germline-derived CDR1 and CDR2 are SGHVS and FQNEAQ. CDR3: CASKAGQSGWNTEAFF. The CDR3 DNA reads TGTGCCAGCAAAGCAGGACAATCGGGTTGGAACACTGAAGCTTTCTTT. The variable domain in full, with the rest retrieved from reference TRBV7-8 and TRBJ1-1, is GAGVSQSPRYKVAKRGQDVALRCDPISGHVSLFWYQQALGQGPEFLTYFQNEAQLDKSGLPSDRFFAERPEGSVSTLKIQRTQQEDSAVYLCASKAGQSGWNTEAFFGQGTRLTVV.

The genes are TRBV6-5 and TRBJ1-5; D is uncertain. Germline V gives CDR1 MNHEY, CDR2 SVGAGI. V gave up 5 bases and J gave up 0 bases, with 8 bases separating them. The CDR3 loop spans 14 amino acids. CDR3 DNA: TGTGCCAGCAGTGAAGTTGGTAGCAATCAGCCCCAGCATTTT. Translated: CASSEVGSNQPQHF.

This CDR3 reads CASSSGRGTGAYEQYF. CDR3 DNA: TGTGCCAGCAGCTCAGGGAGGGGGACAGGAGCCTACGAGCAGTACTTC. The V and J genes are TRBV11-2 and TRBJ2-7; a weak D match, TRBD1 (8 bases). The CDR3 is 16 amino acids. Trimming left V 4 bases short and J 2 bases short, with 18 bases between. Germline V gene sequence: CDR1 SGHAT, CDR2 FQNNGV.